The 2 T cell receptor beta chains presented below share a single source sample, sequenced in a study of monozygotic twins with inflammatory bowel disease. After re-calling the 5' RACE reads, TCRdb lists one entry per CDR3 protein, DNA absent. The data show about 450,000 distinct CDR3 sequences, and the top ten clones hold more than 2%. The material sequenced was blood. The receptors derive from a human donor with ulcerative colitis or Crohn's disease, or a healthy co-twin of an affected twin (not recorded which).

The CDR3 loop is CASSEGEWAQPQHF. This rearrangement joins TRBV25-1 to TRBJ1-5; TCRdb lists TRBD1, though no DNA is available to test this call. The V gene's germline CDR1 is MGHDK and CDR2 SYGVNS. The CDR3 totals 14 residues.

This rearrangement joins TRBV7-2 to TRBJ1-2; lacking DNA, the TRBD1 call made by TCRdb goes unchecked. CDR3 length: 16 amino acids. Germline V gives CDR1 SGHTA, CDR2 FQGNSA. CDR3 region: CASSLQISDRGRGYTF.